This T cell receptor (beta chain) is drawn from a study of blood T cells in healthy people across ages. Germline V gives CDR1 LGHNA, CDR2 YNFKEQ. The CDR3 covers 16 residues. V lost 0 bases and J 5 bases, leaving 15 bases between the germline ends. This clonotype has just a few counts. Its matching antigen is unknown. Study-wide results and limits: Diversity of TCR beta per million T cells declined in a roughly linear way with age. There were more naive CD4+ cells and higher diversity in long-lived donors than in aged donors. One million T cells yielded diversity estimates that were considered underestimates.

The authors ran a second PCR of roughly 6 to 12 cycles using a sample-barcoded 5' primer and a J-beta primer mix. MiXCR, applied by TCRdb to the 5' RACE reads, yields one record per CDR3 protein. The table lists about 1,400,000 distinct CDR3 sequences, approximately 40% of them singletons, with 7.9% in the top ten. At least 6.5 million PBMCs were isolated per sample. The receptor comes from a woman younger than 35 in good health. The sample consisted of blood. This chain connects TRBV4-2 to TRBJ2-3; weak D call: TRBD1 (6 bases). CDR3 in DNA: TGTGCCAGCAGCCAAGATATGGCAGGGGAAAAAGATACGCAGTATTTT. This sequence encodes CASSQDMAGEKDTQYF.